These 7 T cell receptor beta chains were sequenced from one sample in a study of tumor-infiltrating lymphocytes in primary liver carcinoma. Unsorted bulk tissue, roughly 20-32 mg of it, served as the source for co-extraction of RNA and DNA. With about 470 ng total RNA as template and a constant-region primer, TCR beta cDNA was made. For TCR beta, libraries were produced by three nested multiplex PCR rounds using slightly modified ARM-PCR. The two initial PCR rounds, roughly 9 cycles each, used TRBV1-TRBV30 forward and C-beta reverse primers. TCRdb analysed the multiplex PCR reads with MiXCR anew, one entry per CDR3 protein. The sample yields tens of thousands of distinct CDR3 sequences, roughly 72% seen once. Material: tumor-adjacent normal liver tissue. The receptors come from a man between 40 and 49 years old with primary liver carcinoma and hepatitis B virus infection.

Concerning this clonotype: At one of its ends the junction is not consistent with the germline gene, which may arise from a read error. CDR3 nucleotide sequence: TGTGCCAGCAGTTACTCGATTCCTAGCCTGCCCTACGAGCAGCAGTTC. Protein: CASSYSIPSLPYEQQF. The chain uses TRBV6-2 or TRBV6-3 and TRBJ2-7; D may be TRBD2 (5 bases). Germline CDR1 reads MNHEY; CDR2 reads SVGEGT. The CDR3 extends over 16 amino acids.

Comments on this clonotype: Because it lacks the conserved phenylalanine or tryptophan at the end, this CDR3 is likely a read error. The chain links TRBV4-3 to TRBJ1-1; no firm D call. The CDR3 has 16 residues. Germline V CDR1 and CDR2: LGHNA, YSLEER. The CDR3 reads CASSQDGLTGGTEAFI. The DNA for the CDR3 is TGCGCCAGCAGTCAAGATGGCCTTACCGGTGGTACTGAAGCTTTCATT.

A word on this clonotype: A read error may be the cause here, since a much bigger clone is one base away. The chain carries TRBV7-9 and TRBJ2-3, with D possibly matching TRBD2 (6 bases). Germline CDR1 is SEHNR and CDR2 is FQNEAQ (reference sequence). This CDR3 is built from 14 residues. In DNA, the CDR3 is TGTGCCAGCAGCCAGGAGACGGGAGCCGATACGCACTATTTT. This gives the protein CASSQETGADTHYF.

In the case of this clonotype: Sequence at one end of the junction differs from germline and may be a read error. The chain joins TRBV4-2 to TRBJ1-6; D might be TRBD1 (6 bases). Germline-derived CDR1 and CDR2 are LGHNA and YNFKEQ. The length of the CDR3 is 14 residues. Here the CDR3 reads CANSQDDRSSPPHF. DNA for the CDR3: TGTGCCAACAGCCAAGATGACAGGTCTTCACCCCCCCACTTT.

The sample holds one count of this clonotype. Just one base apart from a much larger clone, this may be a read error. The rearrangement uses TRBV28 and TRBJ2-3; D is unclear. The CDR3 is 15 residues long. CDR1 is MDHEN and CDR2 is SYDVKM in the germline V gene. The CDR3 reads CARSFPLVGLDTQYF. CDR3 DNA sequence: TGTGCCAGGAGTTTCCCGCTAGTGGGTCTAGATACGCAGTATTTT.

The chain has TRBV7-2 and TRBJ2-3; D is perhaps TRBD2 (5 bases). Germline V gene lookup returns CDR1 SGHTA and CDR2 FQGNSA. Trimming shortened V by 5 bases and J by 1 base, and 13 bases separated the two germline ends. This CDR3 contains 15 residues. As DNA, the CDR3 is TGTGCCAGCAGCCTCCGGACTTCGGGCACAGATACGCAGTATTTT. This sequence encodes CASSLRTSGTDTQYF.

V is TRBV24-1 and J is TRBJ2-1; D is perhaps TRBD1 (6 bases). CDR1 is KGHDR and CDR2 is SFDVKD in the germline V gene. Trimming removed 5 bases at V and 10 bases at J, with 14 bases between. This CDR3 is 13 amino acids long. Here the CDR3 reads CATSAHRETEQFF. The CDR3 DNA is TGTGCCACCAGTGCGCACAGGGAGACAGAGCAGTTCTTC.